This T cell receptor (beta chain) comes out of a study of T cell responses to AZD1222 COVID-19 vaccine. Study-wide findings and caveats: A mostly white British donor set with more females was recruited, and clonal diversity was possibly underestimated. Across spike, vaccine-associated CD4 TCRs were found, dominant at 160-218 and 743-854.

A remark on this clone: What it recognizes is unknown.

Assay: immunoSEQ multiplex PCR; the TCRdb copy retains only in-frame clones and omits some. Among 250,000 to 300,000 clones listed, around 92% were seen once. Germline V gene data show CDR1 as SGHRS and CDR2 as YFSETQ. Germline trimming cut 1 base from V and 6 bases from J; bases unmatched to any gene: 7. The CDR3 consists of 16 residues. Sequencing used peripheral blood, obtained 28 days after the second AZD1222 dose. The rearrangement uses TRBV5-1 and TRBJ2-3; 11 bases are a match to TRBD2. This clonotype originated in an adult who received the AZD1222 COVID-19 vaccine. The chain's CDR3 is CASSLMLAGGWDTQYF. The CDR3, as DNA: TGCGCCAGCAGCTTGATGCTAGCGGGGGGCTGGGATACGCAGTATTTT.